The sample holds a few counts of the clone carrying this TCR beta chain. Its specificity is not known. This specimen belongs to a study of blood T cells in healthy people across ages. Study-wide findings and caveats: Age brought a roughly linear fall in TCR beta diversity measured per million T cells. In these data, TCR beta diversity tracked strongly with naive T cell percentage.

With a J-beta primer mix and a sample-barcoded 5' primer, a second PCR ran 7 to 11 cycles. The authors tagged each cDNA molecule using a template-switch adaptor with 12 random nucleotides. Via MiXCR, TCRdb re-called the 5' RACE reads, giving one row per CDR3 protein. The sample contains 800,000 or so distinct CDR3 sequences, around 50% of which appear only once. Russia was home to the donors, healthy Caucasian individuals aged about 6 to 90. Per germline, CDR1 MDHEN and CDR2 SYDVKM. The CDR3 is 18 residues long. The V gene end was trimmed by 4 bases and the J gene end by 7 bases; junction bases not matched to a gene: 17.

The V and J genes are TRBV28 and TRBJ2-2, with 8 nucleotides matching TRBD2. The specimen sequenced was blood. This TCR came from a man older than 75 in good health. CDR3 residues: CASSSPLTGRALDGELFF. The CDR3 region has the DNA TGTGCCAGCAGTTCACCGCTGACCGGGAGGGCCTTGGACGGGGAGCTGTTTTTT.